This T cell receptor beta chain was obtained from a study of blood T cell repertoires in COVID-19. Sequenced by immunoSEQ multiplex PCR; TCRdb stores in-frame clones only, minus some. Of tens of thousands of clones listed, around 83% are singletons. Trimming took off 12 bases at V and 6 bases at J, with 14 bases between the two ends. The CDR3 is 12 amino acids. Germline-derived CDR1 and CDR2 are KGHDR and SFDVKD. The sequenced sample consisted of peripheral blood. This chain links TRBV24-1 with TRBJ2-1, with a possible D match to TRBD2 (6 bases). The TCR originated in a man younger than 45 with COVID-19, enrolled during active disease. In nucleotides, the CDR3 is TGTGCCCCTTATAGCGGATCCAATGAGCAGTTCTTC. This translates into CAPYSGSNEQFF.